This passage covers 11 T cell receptor beta chains from one sample sequenced in a study of spatial heterogeneity in lung cancer. The sample's time point: blood at routine non-recurrence follow-up after resection. TCRdb itself ran the 5' RACE reads through MiXCR, one entry per CDR3 protein. Of 40,000 or so distinct CDR3 sequences detected, about 10% appear once; the ten largest clones hold 17%. The sequenced sample was PBMCs, obtained at follow-up. The source is a female donor with early-stage non-small cell lung cancer.

V gene TRBV21-1 combines with J gene TRBJ2-7; TRBD1, as called in the table, went unchecked against the DNA. TRBV21-1 has pseudogene status. CDR3 length: 17 residues. The CDR3 sequence is CASSKAVPGQGTGEQYF. CDR3 bases: TGTGCCAGCAGCAAAGCTGTCCCGGGACAGGGGACAGGGGAGCAGTACTTC.

In this sample, this clonotype turned up a few times. V usage is TRBV5-4 and J usage is TRBJ2-5; D is undetermined. The CDR3 loop spans 11 amino acids. Trimming shortened V by 10 bases and J by 5 bases, and 12 bases separated the two germline ends. Germline V gene lookup returns CDR1 SGHNT and CDR2 YYREEE (reference sequence). The CDR3 loop reads CAVTSEETQYF. Here the CDR3 DNA reads TGTGCCGTAACATCAGAGGAGACCCAGTACTTC.

About this clonotype itself: This could be a read error, since a much larger clone is one nucleotide away. This chain joins TRBV12-3 or TRBV12-4 and TRBJ2-3, with a tentative D call TRBD2 (6 bases). CDR3 length: 21 residues. CDR3 bases: TGTGCCAGCAGTTTATACCCGGGGCTAGCGAGGTGGGACCCTAGCACAGATACGCGGTATTTT. Protein: CASSLYPGLARWDPSTDTRYF.

This clonotype was seen ten or more times. The chain carries TRBV4-2 and TRBJ1-2, with D tentatively TRBD1 (5 bases). Germline V gives CDR1 LGHNA, CDR2 YNFKEQ. The V and J ends lost 0 bases and 3 bases respectively, with 17 bases between them. The CDR3 is 17 amino acids. Here the CDR3 reads CASSQDWGDRQDYGYTF. Here the CDR3 DNA reads TGTGCCAGCAGCCAAGATTGGGGGGACCGGCAAGACTATGGCTACACCTTC.

The chain combines TRBV27 with TRBJ1-1; 8 positions match TRBD1. The CDR3 is made up of 12 amino acids. V lost 4 bases to trimming and J lost 11 bases; unmatched junction nucleotides: 6. CDR1 is MNHEY, CDR2 SMNVEV, per germline (reference sequence). DNA of the CDR3: TGTGCCAGCAGTTCGTCGGGACAGGCCGCTTTCTTT. As protein: CASSSSGQAAFF.

The rearrangement joins TRBV6-5 to TRBJ2-7; 9 bases fit TRBD1. Germline V gives CDR1 MNHEY, CDR2 SVGAGI. V shed 0 bases, J shed 2 bases, and the junction held 8 bases outside the gene matches. This CDR3 is built from 17 residues. The CDR3 DNA sequence: TGTGCCAGCAGTTACTCGAATTTTGGGACAGGGACCTACGAGCAGTACTTC. Translated, it gives CASSYSNFGTGTYEQYF.

This clonotype turned up a few times. The chain couples TRBV6-1 to TRBJ1-5; D not resolved. The germline CDR1 and CDR2 sequences are MNHNS and SASEGT. The CDR3 length is 16 residues. V shed 1 base and J shed 4 bases, with 14 bases lying between them. The CDR3 coding sequence is TGTGCCAGCAGTGAAGAGGCGAGGTTTTGGAATCAGCCCCAGCATTTT. Translation: CASSEEARFWNQPQHF.

In its sample, this clonotype was seen a few times. V is TRBV28 and J is TRBJ1-1; D call uncertain. This CDR3 is 14 amino acids long. Germline CDR1 and CDR2: MDHEN and SYDVKM. V was trimmed by 3 bases and J by 5 bases, leaving 13 bases between them. CDR3 in amino acids: CASSFVGFGTEAFF. The CDR3 DNA sequence: TGTGCCAGCAGTTTCGTAGGGTTTGGGACTGAAGCTTTCTTT.

This clonotype occurred many times. V is TRBV6-1 and J is TRBJ2-5; no firm D call. The CDR3 length is 15 residues. Trimming removed 1 base at V and 2 bases at J, with 11 bases between. CDR1 MNHNS and CDR2 SASEGT come from the germline V gene. The CDR3 region is CASSEGVYPQETQYF. CDR3 DNA: TGTGCCAGCAGTGAAGGTGTATACCCTCAAGAGACCCAGTACTTC.

This chain uses TRBV12-3 or TRBV12-4 with TRBJ2-7; D remains ambiguous. V was pared by 5 bases and J by 2 bases, with 10 bases between. This CDR3 has 13 residues. CDR3 coding DNA: TGTGCCAGCAGTACTCTGGAGCCCTACGAGCAGTACTTC. It encodes CASSTLEPYEQYF.

The gene calls are TRBV5-6 and TRBJ2-7; D is unresolved. V was clipped by 0 bases and J by 3 bases, with 4 bases between them. Germline-derived CDR1 and CDR2 are SGHDT and YYEEEE. The CDR3 length is 12 residues. The CDR3 DNA reads as TGTGCCAGCAGCTTGGATTACTACGAGCAGTACTTC. Encoded protein: CASSLDYYEQYF.